The present T cell receptor beta chain was sequenced within a study of identical twins (dated by TCRdb to the mid-2010s). For the wider study: The study deep-sequenced TCR alpha and beta repertoires from monozygotic twins, unrelated adults of various ages and cord blood to test whether fetal clonotypes persist. Replicate twin experiments were performed at different times using different library preparation protocols to rule out contamination. General findings and caveats noted by the study authors: In monozygotic twins, out-of-frame TCR alpha sharing was systematically underestimated by recombination models, although the models agreed with sharing between unrelated individuals. Because the same donors could not be followed over many years, the conclusions depended on cross-sectional statistical analysis. Excess twin sharing in beta out-of-frame sequences was weaker because fewer shared sequences lowered the signal-to-noise ratio. Abundant cord blood beta clonotypes carried fewer insertions; young adult naive repertoires showed a weaker similar trend, while memory repertoires showed none. Compared with coincidental sharing between unrelated individuals, out-of-frame TCR alpha sequences shared between twins showed an excess of sequences with low generation probability. Invariant T cells such as MAIT and iNKT could partly confound zero-insertion analyses, although diverse VJ usage argued against such confounding for most clonotypes.

Every donor was a healthy Caucasian. The twin cohort comprised three pairs of female monozygotic twins, all aged about 18 to 29 years. Peripheral blood mononuclear cells were the source from which RNA for the TCR libraries was isolated. The CDR3 sequence holds 14 residues, the cysteine and phenylalanine included. The read is trimmed to its CDR3 DNA, 42 bases read in frame from base 1. V loses 3 bases, J loses 6 bases, and the germline ends lie 15 bases apart. The library was built by means of 5' RACE. Reads for this sample came from an Illumina HiSeq 2000. A universal primer binding site was added through template switching, and the final cDNA carried a unique molecular identifier so that TCR cDNA molecules could be counted accurately. Specific primers in the conserved constant-segment region were used to synthesize first-strand cDNA for TCR alpha and beta chains. To control for contamination, every cDNA library carried two barcodes: a SMART-Mk sample barcode plus Illumina barcodes. TruSeq adapter sequences and Illumina sample barcodes were added in two successive PCR steps. The TCR alpha and beta cDNA libraries were sequenced on the Illumina HiSeq platform using custom primers. Processing in the source paper ran as follows. Raw reads were processed with MiGEC to extract unique molecular identifiers, and MiXCR was used to determine CDR3 positions. For each individual, recombination models were inferred using an EM algorithm with the repgenHMM and IGoR tools. The tcR package in R was used for shared clonotype analysis, with sharing normalized by the product of cloneset sizes. To study raw recombination free of thymic and clonal selection effects, out-of-frame nonproductive sequences were analyzed. TCRdb applied fastp at Q25 and MiXCR to the public reads, then kept only in-frame beta chains. Each entry merges the rows of one CDR3 protein and shows their most common DNA and genes. TCRdb's processing, not the authors' own work, is the source of the V and J calls. Here the sample has some 560,000 distinct CDR3 sequences; roughly 9.9% occur a single time. The top ten clonotypes cover more than 2.5% of the sample.

This clonotype came up many times. Its antigen has not been determined. Nothing much larger sits one base from this clone, and base qualities are not available. These data also featured in a second study, about yellow fever vaccine responses in identical twins. Per that second paper: The authors reported that the T cell response to vaccination in identical twins appeared partly convergent and partly personalized. The study precisely tracked vaccine-responding T cell clones in identical twins.

The chain employs TRBV12-3 or TRBV12-4 and TRBJ2-7; TRBD2 is possibly the D segment (6 matching bases). This sequence originates from a woman aged 18-29 years in good health. The sample was PBMCs. The bases are TGTGCCAGCAGTTTCCGGGACTTTTTTGGCGAGCAGTACTTC. This sequence encodes CASSFRDFFGEQYF.